Following are 18 T cell receptor beta chains from one sample sequenced in a study of shared clonotypes between healthy human individuals. The data were produced by immunoSEQ multiplex PCR, yet TCRdb's version contains in-frame clones alone and is incomplete. The data show 1.5 million to 1.9 million clones, 95% to 99% seen once. Source material: naive CD4+ T cells sorted from blood. The subset was: CD45RA+ positively selected. Receptors originate from a man aged 30 to 45 in good health.

The rearrangement links TRBV21-1 to TRBJ1-5; the table assigns TRBD1, which was not confirmed against the DNA. TRBV21-1 is an annotated pseudogene. This CDR3 has 17 residues. DNA for the CDR3: TGTGCCAGCAGCAAAATATTAAGGGGATATAGCAATCAGCCCCAGCATTTT. This sequence encodes CASSKILRGYSNQPQHF.

The chain combines TRBV6-6 with TRBJ2-4; D perhaps matches TRBD2 (6 bases). CDR1 is MNHNY, CDR2 SVGAGI, per germline (reference sequence). The V end lost 0 bases, the J end lost 16 bases, and 16 bases lay between the germline ends. The CDR3 runs 13 residues. The CDR3 spells CASSYSLSGDLYF. The DNA for the CDR3 is TGTGCCAGCAGTTACTCGTTATCGGGGGATTTATACTTC.

The chain joins TRBV2 to TRBJ2-1; the match to TRBD2 covers 8 bases. Germline-derived CDR1 and CDR2 are SNHLY and FYNNEI. There are 14 residues in the CDR3. The junction had 6 bases not matched to a gene; V was cut back by 6 bases and J by 5 bases. This chain's CDR3 is CASRAGLGHNEQFF. The DNA for the CDR3 is TGTGCCAGCAGGGCGGGACTAGGCCACAATGAGCAGTTCTTC.

The rearrangement links TRBV5-1 to TRBJ2-1, with 15 bases fitting TRBD2. V lost 4 bases and J lost 9; bases outside the gene matches: 8. Germline lookup yields CDR1 SGHRS and CDR2 YFSETQ. CDR3 length equals 16 residues. The CDR3 sequence is CASSPIRTSGRGEQFF. DNA for the CDR3: TGCGCCAGCAGCCCGATAAGGACTAGCGGGAGGGGTGAGCAGTTCTTC.

The chain combines TRBV10-3 with TRBJ1-4, with TRBD1 identical over 8 bases. V gave up 3 bases and J gave up 10 bases; unmatched junction bases: 1. From germline, CDR1 is ENHRY and CDR2 SYGVKD. This CDR3 contains 12 residues. CDR3 sequence (DNA): TGTGCCATCAGTGAAACAGGGGGAAAACTGTTTTTT. Protein: CAISETGGKLFF.

The V gene is TRBV2, the J gene TRBJ2-3, with a tentative D call TRBD1 (5 bases). The CDR3 extends over 15 amino acids. CDR1 SNHLY and CDR2 FYNNEI come from the germline V gene. Trimming shortened V by 3 bases and J by 2 bases, and 12 bases separated the two germline ends. CDR3 residues: CASSDLGHYTDTQYF. DNA of the CDR3: TGTGCCAGCAGTGACCTCGGACACTACACAGATACGCAGTATTTT.

CDR3 DNA: TGTGCCAGCTCTCAGGAACTAGCGGGAGAGGAGTCCCAGTACTTC. Translating it yields CASSQELAGEESQYF. V and J are TRBV18 and TRBJ2-5, with 11 nucleotides matching TRBD2. The V gene end was trimmed by 6 bases and the J gene end by 9 bases; junction bases not matched to a gene: 12. CDR1 is KGHSH, CDR2 LQKENI, per germline. This CDR3 is built from 15 residues. Supplemented by reference TRBV18 and TRBJ2-5, the full variable domain reads NAGVMQNPRHLVRRRGQEARLRCSPMKGHSHVYWYRQLPEEGLKFMVYLQKENIIDESGMPKERFSAEFPKEGPSILRIQQVVRGDSAAYFCASSQELAGEESQYFGPGTRLLVL.

The V gene is TRBV30, the J gene TRBJ2-1; 13 bases are shared with TRBD2. Germline V lookup: CDR1 GTSNPN, CDR2 SVGIG (reference sequence). V trimming: 2 bases; J trimming: 1 base; junction bases outside the gene matches: 8. This CDR3 contains 18 residues. The CDR3 DNA sequence: TGTGCCTGGAGTCGGGGGACTAGCGGGATTGCATCCTACAATGAGCAGTTCTTC. This sequence encodes CAWSRGTSGIASYNEQFF.

This chain links TRBV5-5 with TRBJ2-1; TRBD2 matches 7 bases. The CDR3 spans 15 residues. The germline V gene encodes CDR1 SGHKS and CDR2 YYEKEE (reference sequence). J gave up 7 bases and V 3 bases, and 10 bases lay outside the gene matches. In DNA, the CDR3 is TGTGCCAGCAGCTACCCGACTAGCAATAAGAATGAGCAGTTCTTC. Translation gives CASSYPTSNKNEQFF.

The chain recombines TRBV15 with TRBJ2-3; D is unresolved. V was clipped by 1 base and J by 8 bases, with 13 bases between them. The germline gives CDR1 LNHNV, CDR2 YYDKDF (reference sequence). CDR3 length: 14 amino acids. CDR3: CATSRGRVPGTQYF. The CDR3 DNA reads as TGTGCCACCAGCAGAGGACGCGTGCCGGGTACGCAGTATTTT.

This chain joins TRBV5-6 and TRBJ1-5, with TRBD1 as a possible D gene (6 bases). Germline V gene sequence: CDR1 SGHDT, CDR2 YYEEEE. V dropped 0 bases and J dropped 6 bases, with 22 bases sitting between them. The CDR3 is made up of 18 amino acids. The DNA of the CDR3 is TGTGCCAGCAGCTTGGGGACAGAGAGAAGTATGGGTGGTCAGCCCCAGCATTTT. Its protein is CASSLGTERSMGGQPQHF.

Remarks on this clone: This sample includes further DNA sequences coding for the same CDR3. The chain employs TRBV5-1 and TRBJ2-1; 8 positions match TRBD1. This CDR3 is built from 15 residues. Per germline, CDR1 SGHRS and CDR2 YFSETQ. V lost 3 bases to trimming and J lost 2 bases; unmatched junction nucleotides: 4. The CDR3 sequence: CASSSGTGTYNEQFF. DNA of the CDR3: TGCGCCAGCAGCTCCGGGACAGGCACCTACAATGAGCAGTTCTTC. Full variable domain (rest looked up from reference TRBV5-1 and TRBJ2-1): KAGVTQTPRYLIKTRGQQVTLSCSPISGHRSVSWYQQTPGQGLQFLFEYFSETQRNKGNFPGRFSGRQFSNSRSEMNVSTLELGDSALYLCASSSGTGTYNEQFFGPGTRLTVL.

With respect to this clone: Other DNA sequences in this specimen translate into the identical CDR3. The J gene is TRBJ2-7, the V gene TRBV18; 12 bases are shared with TRBD2. The CDR3 totals 15 residues. Germline CDR1 and CDR2: KGHSH and LQKENI. V lost 3 bases, J lost 2 bases, and 2 bases stayed unmatched. The CDR3 DNA is TGTGCCAGCTCACCCCGGACTAGCGGGACCTACGAGCAGTACTTC. Translated, it gives CASSPRTSGTYEQYF.

V and J are TRBV27 and TRBJ2-1; D is possibly TRBD2 (6 bases). From germline, CDR1 is MNHEY and CDR2 SMNVEV (reference sequence). CDR3 length: 15 residues. V dropped 3 bases and J dropped 4 bases, with 13 bases sitting between them. CDR3 residues: CASSLSSVVYNEQFF. CDR3 coding DNA: TGTGCCAGCAGTTTGTCTAGCGTGGTGTACAATGAGCAGTTCTTC.

This chain joins TRBV2 and TRBJ1-1; a weak D match, TRBD1 (5 bases). Trimming shortened V by 3 bases and J by 1 base, and 9 bases separated the two germline ends. The germline V gene encodes CDR1 SNHLY and CDR2 FYNNEI. The CDR3 extends over 14 amino acids. CDR3 amino acids: CASSEGRKNTEAFF. CDR3 DNA sequence: TGTGCCAGCAGTGAGGGACGGAAGAACACTGAAGCTTTCTTT.

The V gene is TRBV2, the J gene TRBJ2-7; TRBD1 agrees at 8 bases. This CDR3 is 15 amino acids long. J was trimmed by 4 bases and V by 6 bases; bases with no gene match: 11. Germline CDR1 and CDR2: SNHLY and FYNNEI. The DNA for the CDR3 is TGTGCCAGCAGGGGTGCGAGGACAGGGAAATACGAGCAGTACTTC. It yields the protein CASRGARTGKYEQYF.

The rearrangement joins TRBV5-4 to TRBJ1-2, with D possibly being TRBD1 (6 bases). Deletions cut 0 bases from V and 2 bases from J, with 8 bases between. This CDR3 has 14 amino acids. Per germline, CDR1 SGHNT and CDR2 YYREEE (reference sequence). CDR3 nucleotides: TGTGCCAGCAGCTTGGAAGGGGGGAACTATGGCTACACCTTC. Protein product: CASSLEGGNYGYTF.

On this clone: This sample also contains other DNA sequences that code for the same CDR3. V and J are TRBV6-1 and TRBJ2-7; TRBD1 matches 7 bases. There are 12 residues in the CDR3. The J segment lost 4 bases and the V segment lost 6 bases, leaving 3 bases of the junction unmatched. Germline loops: CDR1 MNHNS, CDR2 SASEGT. Here the CDR3 reads CASSLQGYEQYF. The CDR3 DNA sequence: TGTGCCAGCAGCCTACAGGGGTACGAGCAGTACTTC.